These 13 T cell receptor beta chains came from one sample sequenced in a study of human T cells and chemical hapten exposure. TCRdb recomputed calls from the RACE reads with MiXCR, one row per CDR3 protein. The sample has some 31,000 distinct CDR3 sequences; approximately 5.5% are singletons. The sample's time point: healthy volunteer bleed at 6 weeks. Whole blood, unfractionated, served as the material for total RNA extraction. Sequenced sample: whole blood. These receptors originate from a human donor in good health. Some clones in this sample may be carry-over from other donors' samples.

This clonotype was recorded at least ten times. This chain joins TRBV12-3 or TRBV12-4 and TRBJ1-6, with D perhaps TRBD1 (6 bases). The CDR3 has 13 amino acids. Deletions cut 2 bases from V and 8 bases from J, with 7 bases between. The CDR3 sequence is CASSLKGDSPLHF. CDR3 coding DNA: TGTGCCAGCAGTTTAAAGGGGGATTCACCCCTCCACTTT.

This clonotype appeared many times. The CDR3 loop reads CASSLAGALGTDTQYF. The CDR3 DNA reads TGTGCCAGCAGCTTAGCCGGGGCATTAGGGACAGATACGCAGTATTTT. The rearrangement uses TRBV7-2 and TRBJ2-3; possibly TRBD1 or TRBD2 for D (5 bases each). Trimming cost V 0 bases and J 3 bases, with 13 bases left between them. CDR1 is SGHTA and CDR2 is FQGNSA in the germline V gene. The length of the CDR3 is 16 residues.

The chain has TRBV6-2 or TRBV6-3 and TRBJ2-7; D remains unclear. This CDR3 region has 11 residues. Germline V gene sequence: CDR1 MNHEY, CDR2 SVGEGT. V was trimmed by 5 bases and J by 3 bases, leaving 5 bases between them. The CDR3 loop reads CASSTFYEQYF. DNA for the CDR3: TGTGCCAGCAGTACATTCTACGAGCAGTACTTC.

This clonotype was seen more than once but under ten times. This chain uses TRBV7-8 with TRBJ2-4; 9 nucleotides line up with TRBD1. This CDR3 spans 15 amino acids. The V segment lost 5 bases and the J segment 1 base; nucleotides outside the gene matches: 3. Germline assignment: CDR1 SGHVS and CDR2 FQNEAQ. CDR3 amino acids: CASSPGQGAKNIQYF. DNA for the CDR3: TGTGCCAGCAGCCCAGGACAGGGGGCCAAAAACATTCAGTACTTC.

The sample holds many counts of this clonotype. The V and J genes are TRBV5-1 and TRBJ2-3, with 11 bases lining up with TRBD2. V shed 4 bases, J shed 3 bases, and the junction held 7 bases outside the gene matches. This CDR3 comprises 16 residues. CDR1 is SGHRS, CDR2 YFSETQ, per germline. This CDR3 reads CASSLLLAGETDTQYF. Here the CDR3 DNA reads TGCGCCAGCAGCCTCTTACTAGCGGGAGAAACAGATACGCAGTATTTT.

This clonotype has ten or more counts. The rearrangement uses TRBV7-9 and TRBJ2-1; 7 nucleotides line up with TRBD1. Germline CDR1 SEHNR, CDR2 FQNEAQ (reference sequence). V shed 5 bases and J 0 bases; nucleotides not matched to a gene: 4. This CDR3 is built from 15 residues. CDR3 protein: CASSPQGSSYNEQFF. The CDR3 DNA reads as TGTGCCAGCAGCCCACAGGGGAGCTCCTACAATGAGCAGTTCTTC.

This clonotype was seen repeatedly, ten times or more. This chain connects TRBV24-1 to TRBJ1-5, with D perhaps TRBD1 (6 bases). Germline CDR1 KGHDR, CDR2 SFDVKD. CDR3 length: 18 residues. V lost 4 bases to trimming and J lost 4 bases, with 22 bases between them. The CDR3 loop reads CATSDQIRGQDWNQPQHF. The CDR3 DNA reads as TGTGCCACCAGTGACCAAATAAGGGGACAAGATTGGAATCAGCCCCAGCATTTT.

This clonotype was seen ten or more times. CDR3 coding DNA: TGTGCCAGCAGCCAGCCGGGACAGGGCTTCTATGGCTACACCTTC. Protein sequence: CASSQPGQGFYGYTF. The chain is built from TRBV14 and TRBJ1-2; 9 bases are a match to TRBD1. Germline V lookup: CDR1 SGHDN, CDR2 FVKESK. The V and J ends lost 3 bases and 4 bases, in that order; junction bases with no gene match: 6. The CDR3 loop spans 15 amino acids.

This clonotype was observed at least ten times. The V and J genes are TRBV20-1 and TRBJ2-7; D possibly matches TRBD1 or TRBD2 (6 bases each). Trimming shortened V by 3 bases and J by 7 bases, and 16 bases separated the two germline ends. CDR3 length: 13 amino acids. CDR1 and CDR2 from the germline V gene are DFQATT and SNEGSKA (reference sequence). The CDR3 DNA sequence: TGCAGTGCTAGGCAGGGGACTGGGAGGGAGCAGTACTTC. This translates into CSARQGTGREQYF.

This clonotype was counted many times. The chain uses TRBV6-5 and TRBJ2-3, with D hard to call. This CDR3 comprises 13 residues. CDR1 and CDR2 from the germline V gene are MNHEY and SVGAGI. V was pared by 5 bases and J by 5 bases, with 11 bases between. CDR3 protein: CASSPRPEDTQYF. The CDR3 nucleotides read TGTGCCAGCAGTCCCCGACCCGAAGATACGCAGTATTTT.

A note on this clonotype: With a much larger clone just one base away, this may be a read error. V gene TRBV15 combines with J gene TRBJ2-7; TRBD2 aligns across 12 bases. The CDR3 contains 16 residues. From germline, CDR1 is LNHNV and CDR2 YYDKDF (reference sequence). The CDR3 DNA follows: TGTACCACCAGCAGAGATCTGACTAGCGGGAGCCACGAGCAGTACTTC. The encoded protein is CTTSRDLTSGSHEQYF.

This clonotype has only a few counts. Here the CDR3 reads CSARTGAAAFF. Here the CDR3 DNA reads TGCAGTGCTAGAACAGGGGCGGCGGCTTTCTTT. The genes are TRBV20-1 and TRBJ1-1, with 7 nucleotides matching TRBD1. The CDR3 runs 11 residues. Germline CDR1 is DFQATT and CDR2 is SNEGSKA (reference sequence). V lost 2 bases to trimming and J lost 11 bases; unmatched junction nucleotides: 5.

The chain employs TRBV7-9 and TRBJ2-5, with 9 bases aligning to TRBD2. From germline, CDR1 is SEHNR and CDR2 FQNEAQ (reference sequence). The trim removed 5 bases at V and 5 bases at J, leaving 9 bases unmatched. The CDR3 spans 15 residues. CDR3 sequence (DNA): TGTGCCAGCAGCAAGGGACTAGCTGTGGGGGAGACCCAGTACTTC. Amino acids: CASSKGLAVGETQYF.